The 5 T cell receptor beta chains in this list originate from one sample, sequenced in a study of T-cell memory formation after mild COVID-19. TCRdb re-called the 5' RACE reads through MiXCR, storing one row per CDR3 protein. The sample has tens of thousands of distinct CDR3 sequences, about 10% seen once; the top ten hold less than 1.5%. Sequencing input: PBMCs or a T cell subset sorted from them (not recorded which). The receptors here all came from a man younger than 35 who had mild COVID-19 (a few samples of this study predate the infection). Cell type and time point are not known.

The chain links TRBV6-2 or TRBV6-3 to TRBJ2-7; D not certain. Trimming removed 5 bases at V and 0 bases at J, with 5 bases between. CDR3 length: 12 amino acids. Germline values: CDR1 MNHEY, CDR2 SVGEGT. The CDR3 DNA is TGTGCCAGCAGTCGGAGCTCCTACGAGCAGTACGTC. This codes for CASSRSSYEQYV.

The chain joins TRBV5-8 to TRBJ2-3, with D perhaps matching TRBD1 (5 bases). The ends were cut back, 1 base at V and 3 bases at J, with 15 bases in the middle. The CDR3 contains 16 residues. Germline CDR1 and CDR2: SGHTS and YDEGEE. The CDR3 spells CASSLNGAGLTDTQYF. The CDR3, as DNA: TGTGCCAGCAGCTTGAATGGGGCAGGGTTGACAGATACGCAGTATTTT.

Only a few counts were recorded for this clonotype. The V gene is TRBV5-1, the J gene TRBJ2-3, with 8 bases matching TRBD2. CDR3 length equals 16 residues. Unmatched junction bases numbered 8, after V lost 4 bases and J lost 1 base. Germline assignment: CDR1 SGHRS and CDR2 YFSETQ. This CDR3 is CASSPGVGGGTDTQYF. CDR3 DNA sequence: TGCGCCAGCAGCCCGGGGGTCGGGGGGGGCACAGATACGCAGTATTTT.

This clonotype showed up just a few times. J is TRBJ2-1 and V is TRBV20-1, with D perhaps TRBD2 (6 bases). CDR1 and CDR2 (germline): DFQATT, SNEGSKA (reference sequence). The CDR3 covers 15 residues. Trimming removed 6 bases from V and 6 bases from J, with 21 bases in between. CDR3 in amino acids: CSAKGTSGPGNEQFF. For the CDR3, the DNA is TGCAGTGCAAAGGGGACGAGCGGGCCCGGCAATGAGCAGTTCTTC.

The chain recombines TRBV29-1 with TRBJ2-5; 7 bases map to TRBD1. Germline lookup yields CDR1 SQVTM and CDR2 ANQGSEA. The V gene end was trimmed by 6 bases and the J gene end by 4 bases; junction bases not matched to a gene: 5. This CDR3 has 12 amino acids. The CDR3 loop reads CSVGDRVETQYF. Written as DNA, the CDR3 is TGCAGCGTGGGTGACAGGGTAGAGACCCAGTACTTC.